Listed below are T cell receptor beta chains from one sample, sequenced in a study of blood T cell repertoires in COVID-19. Clones were read by immunoSEQ multiplex PCR, and TCRdb kept only the in-frame ones, dropping some. Here the sample spans 150,000 to 200,000 clones, 88% being singletons. Sequenced material: peripheral blood. The receptor source for this set is a man aged 35 to 55 with active or convalescent COVID-19. The CDR3 runs from the conserved cysteine through the conserved F or W. The order of the fields is D gene, J gene, clone size, CDR3 length, V gene, CDR3 DNA, CDR3 protein. The D gene is left open where the match is weak. Some rows mark clone size as missing; the rest say once, few, many or name a class of expanded clone.

>TRBD1|TRBJ2-1|NA|17|TRBV5-1
TGCGCCAGCAGTAAAGGTGCGGGGACAGGGGATTACAATGAGCAGTTCTTC
CASSKGAGTGDYNEQFF
>TRBD2|TRBJ2-7|NA|16|TRBV3-1/TRBV3-2
TGTGCCAGCAGCCTAGGGACTAGCGGGGGTGCCTACGAGCAGTACTTC
CASSLGTSGGAYEQYF
>NA|TRBJ1-6|NA|15|TRBV19
TGTGCCAGTAGTATACGACAATCGAATAATTCACCCCTCCACTTT
CASSIRQSNNSPLHF
>NA|TRBJ1-2|NA|12|TRBV11-2
TGTGCCAGCAGCTTAGACCCGTATGGCTACACCTTC
CASSLDPYGYTF
>NA|TRBJ2-2|NA|17|TRBV7-2
TGTGCCAGCAGCTCCGGGCCCCCCGGGGGGCTAGCCGGGGAGCTGTTTTTT
CASSSGPPGGLAGELFF
>TRBD1|TRBJ1-6|NA|14|TRBV19
TGTGCCAGTAGTACCGGACAGGGGTTTTCACCCCTCCACTTT
CASSTGQGFSPLHF
>NA|TRBJ1-2|NA|13|TRBV6-4
TGTGCCAGCAGTGTCACAGCTAACTATGGCTACACCTTC
CASSVTANYGYTF
>NA|TRBJ1-2|NA|15|TRBV28
TGTGCCAGCAGTTTAGGGGGGGGTATCGGCTATGGCTACACCTTC
CASSLGGGIGYGYTF
>TRBD1|TRBJ1-1|NA|14|TRBV9
TGTGCCAGCAGCGGGACAGGGGACGGGAGTGAAGCTTTCTTT
CASSGTGDGSEAFF
>NA|TRBJ1-1|NA|13|TRBV7-9
TGTGCCAGCAGCCCCGGGACACATAATGAAGCTTTCTTT
CASSPGTHNEAFF
>TRBD2|TRBJ2-7|NA|15|TRBV6-6
TGTGCCAGCAGCCGCCTTGGGAGCGGGGGCTACGAGCAGTACTTC
CASSRLGSGGYEQYF
>NA|TRBJ1-2|few|14|TRBV19
TGTGCCAGTAGTATGGACGGACAGAACTATGGCTACACCTTC
CASSMDGQNYGYTF
>TRBD1|TRBJ1-2|NA|15|TRBV18
TGTGCCAGCTCACCATTTAGAGGGGGCCAAGCTGGCTACACCTTC
CASSPFRGGQAGYTF
>NA|TRBJ1-2|NA|13|TRBV10-3
TGTGCCATCAGTGATGGCATGTCCTATGGCTACACCTTC
CAISDGMSYGYTF
>TRBD2|TRBJ2-1|NA|16|TRBV9
TGTGCCAGCAGCGCCGCGGGGACTAGCGGCTACAATGAGCAGTTCTTC
CASSAAGTSGYNEQFF
>TRBD1|TRBJ1-4|NA|14|TRBV18
TGTGCCAGCTCACTGACAGGGGTGTCTGAAAAACTGTTTTTT
CASSLTGVSEKLFF
>NA|TRBJ1-4|NA|14|TRBV5-1
TGCGCCAGCAGCTTGGGTTCAGGAGGGGAAAAACTGTTTTTT
CASSLGSGGEKLFF
>TRBD2|TRBJ2-7|NA|18|TRBV11-2
TGTGCCAGCAGCTACCCGGTGGGCCCTAGCGGGATCTCCTACGAGCAGTACTTC
CASSYPVGPSGISYEQYF
>NA|TRBJ2-3|NA|13|TRBV5-4
TGTGCCAGCAGCCTATTCGGTATGGATACGCAGTATTTT
CASSLFGMDTQYF
>TRBD1|TRBJ1-1|NA|16|TRBV15
TGTGCCACCAGCAGAGGGACAGGGGGCAAGGGGACTGAAGCTTTCTTT
CATSRGTGGKGTEAFF
>NA|TRBJ2-6|NA|18|TRBV19
TGTGCCAGTAGTCCCGGACTGAAGGCGAGCTCTGGGGCCAACGTCCTGACTTTC
CASSPGLKASSGANVLTF
>TRBD2|TRBJ2-1|once|15|TRBV5-5
TGTGCCAGCAGCATAGGGACTAGCGGGAGCAATGAGCAGTTCTTC
CASSIGTSGSNEQFF
>NA|TRBJ1-1|few|12|TRBV19
TGTGCCAGTAGTATAACTGGGGGGGCGGCTTTCTTT
CASSITGGAAFF
>TRBD2|TRBJ2-7|NA|14|TRBV5-4
TGTGCCAGCAGTCCTGGACTAGCGGATATCGAGCAGTACTTC
CASSPGLADIEQYF
>NA|TRBJ1-1|NA|14|TRBV27
TGTGCCAGCAGTTCGCCTCGGGGGGGGGACGAAGCTTTCTTT
CASSSPRGGDEAFF
>TRBD1|TRBJ2-7|NA|14|TRBV6-5
TGTGCCACTCAAGGGACAGGGGGGACCTACGAGCAGTACTTC
CATQGTGGTYEQYF
>NA|TRBJ1-2|once|13|TRBV28
TGTGCCAGCAGTGTTGAGATTAACTATGGCTACACCTTC
CASSVEINYGYTF
>TRBD1|TRBJ1-3|NA|16|TRBV27
TGTGCCAGCAGTCCGATGGGACAGGGTGCTGGAAACACCATATATTTT
CASSPMGQGAGNTIYF
>NA|TRBJ2-6|NA|16|TRBV27
TGTGCCAGCAAGGGGTTTCGCCTCTCTGGGGCCAACGTCCTGACTTTC
CASKGFRLSGANVLTF
>TRBD2|TRBJ2-5|once|16|TRBV27
TGTGCCAGCAGTGGGGGACTAGCGGGAGGTTGGGAGACCCAGTACTTC
CASSGGLAGGWETQYF
>TRBD1|TRBJ1-2|few|15|TRBV6-5
TGTGCCAGCAGTCCTCGCGGGACAGCTAACTATGGCTACACCTTC
CASSPRGTANYGYTF
>TRBD1|TRBJ2-5|NA|16|TRBV7-6
TGTGCCAGCAGCTTAGGTGGCAGGGGGCTGAAAGAGACCCAGTACTTC
CASSLGGRGLKETQYF
>TRBD2|TRBJ2-5|NA|15|TRBV6-5
TGTGCCAGCAGTTACGGCCGGGGGGGCCAAGAGACCCAGTACTTC
CASSYGRGGQETQYF
>NA|TRBJ2-2|NA|13|TRBV5-4
TGTGCCAGCAGCCTGGAGGGGTACGGGGAGCTGTTTTTT
CASSLEGYGELFF
>NA|TRBJ2-5|NA|14|TRBV5-6
TGTGCCAGCAGCTTTGGAGGGCTAGCGGAGACCCAGTACTTC
CASSFGGLAETQYF
>NA|TRBJ2-2|NA|17|TRBV21-1
TGTGCCAGCAGCAAAGAACCCCCAAGATCAGGCTCCGGGGAGCTGTTTTTT
CASSKEPPRSGSGELFF
>NA|TRBJ2-7|few|15|TRBV6-6
TGTGCCAGCAGTTACTCTTCGGTAGTCTCCTACGAGCAGTACTTC
CASSYSSVVSYEQYF
>NA|TRBJ1-6|NA|13|TRBV19
TGTGCCAGCCGGACAGCCAATAATTCACCCCTCCACTTT
CASRTANNSPLHF
>TRBD2|TRBJ2-2|NA|17|TRBV19
TGTGCCAGTAGTACCCGGACGGGGGGTGGGGGCACCGGGGAGCTGTTTTTT
CASSTRTGGGGTGELFF
>TRBD1|TRBJ1-3|NA|18|TRBV19
TGTGCCAGTAGTATACTATCGACAGGGGAAACGTCTGGAAACACCATATATTTT
CASSILSTGETSGNTIYF
>NA|TRBJ1-3|NA|14|TRBV7-9
TGTGCCAGCAGACCCTATAGTCCGGGAAACACCATATATTTT
CASRPYSPGNTIYF
>TRBD1|TRBJ2-3|NA|15|TRBV7-3
TGTGCCAGCAGCCCTCGGGACAGAAGCACAGATACGCAGTATTTT
CASSPRDRSTDTQYF
>TRBD2|TRBJ2-4|NA|19|TRBV5-6
TGTGCCAGCAGCCTAGACACGGGACTAGCGGGAGGAGGGGGAAACATTCAGTACTTC
CASSLDTGLAGGGGNIQYF
>NA|TRBJ1-5|NA|14|TRBV7-2
TGTGCCAGCAGCCTACGGACAGTTACTCAGCCCCAGCATTTT
CASSLRTVTQPQHF
>NA|TRBJ2-1|once|14|TRBV18
TGTGCCAGCTCACCGCCGACGGGGACACCAGAGCAGTTCTTC
CASSPPTGTPEQFF
>TRBD1|TRBJ1-2|NA|13|TRBV5-4
TGTGCCAGCAGTAAACAGGGGTCCTATGGCTACACCTTC
CASSKQGSYGYTF
>TRBD1|TRBJ2-7|NA|13|TRBV10-2
TGCGCCAGCAGGCAGGGGGTGGCCTACGAGCAGTACTTC
CASRQGVAYEQYF
>NA|TRBJ1-1|NA|14|TRBV7-9
TGTGCCAGCAGCTCACAACAGGGGAACACTGAAGCTTTCTTT
CASSSQQGNTEAFF
>TRBD1|TRBJ1-2|NA|15|TRBV5-1
TGCGCCAGCAGCCCCTCCGGCAGGGGGCACTATGGCTACACCTTC
CASSPSGRGHYGYTF
>NA|TRBJ1-1|NA|14|TRBV6-6
TGTGCCAGCAGCCCGGCCGGGAGGGGAGGTGAAGCTTTCTTT
CASSPAGRGGEAFF